These T cell receptor beta chains were read from a single sample in a study of cytomegalovirus exposure and HLA in healthy donors. Method: immunoSEQ multiplex PCR; TCRdb's copy keeps in-frame clones and lacks some. This sample has over 140,000 clones, with 70% to 85% found just once. Source material: PBMCs. The receptors were gathered from a man aged 25-40 years in good health and CMV-seropositive. Each CDR3 is given with its conserved first and last residue. The D gene is left open where the match is weak. Size tells how often a clone was seen (once, few, many) or the class of an expanded clone, and some rows leave it out.

d_call j_call clone_size cdr3_length v_call cdr3_nt cdr3_aa
. TRBJ1-2 . 12 TRBV28 TGTGCCAGCAGTTTCACAGACTATGGCTACACCTTC CASSFTDYGYTF
TRBD1 TRBJ2-7 . 16 TRBV19 TGTGCCAGTAAGGTAGAGGGGGCCAGAAGCTCCTACGAGCAGTACTTC CASKVEGARSSYEQYF
. TRBJ2-4 . 17 TRBV5-6 TGTGCCAGCAGCTTGCGAGAGGGTAGGAGGGGTCGTAACATTCAGTACTTC CASSLREGRRGRNIQYF
TRBD1 TRBJ2-2 . 11 TRBV29-1 TGCAGCGTAAGGGGGCACGGGGAGCTGTTTTTT CSVRGHGELFF
TRBD1 TRBJ1-1 . 14 TRBV5-1 TGCGCCAGCAGCTTAAACAGGGGGAACACTGAAGCTTTCTTT CASSLNRGNTEAFF
. TRBJ2-2 . 15 TRBV6-4 TGTGCCAGCAGCTCCCTTTCAGGAATTCCCGGGGAGCTGTTTTTT CASSSLSGIPGELFF
. TRBJ1-4 . 16 TRBV4-1 TGCGCCAGCAGCCCTTATACAGGCGCAACTAATGAAAAACTGTTTTTT CASSPYTGATNEKLFF
TRBD1 TRBJ2-7 few 13 TRBV5-4 TGTGCCAGCAGCCCGGAACAGGGGGGCGAGCAGTACTTC CASSPEQGGEQYF
TRBD1 TRBJ1-3 . 17 TRBV7-9 TGTGCCAGCAGCCCTGTCGGGACAGGGTTCTCTGGAAACACCATATATTTT CASSPVGTGFSGNTIYF
. TRBJ1-4 . 14 TRBV6-5 TGTGCCAGCAAACGAACAGATCGCGGGGAAAAACTGTTTTTT CASKRTDRGEKLFF
TRBD2 TRBJ2-1 . 17 TRBV27 TGTGCCAGCAGTTTATATGCTAGCGGGAGCCTGCTGAATGAGCAGTTCTTC CASSLYASGSLLNEQFF
TRBD1 TRBJ2-7 . 15 TRBV9 TGTGCCAGCAGCGTTGGACAGGGGCGAACCTACGAGCAGTACTTC CASSVGQGRTYEQYF
TRBD2 TRBJ2-1 . 15 TRBV9 TGTGCCAGCAGCTCCGGGACTAGGAGTAGTAATGAGCAGTTCTTC CASSSGTRSSNEQFF
TRBD2 TRBJ2-7 . 19 TRBV5-1 TGCGCCAGCAGCTTGGCGGCGACTAGCGGAACCTACCCCTCCTACGAGCAGTACTTC CASSLAATSGTYPSYEQYF
. TRBJ1-1 . 16 TRBV7-8 TGTGCCAGCAGCTTAGCGCTGGCGGAGGAGAACACTGAAGCTTTCTTT CASSLALAEENTEAFF
TRBD2 TRBJ2-3 . 14 TRBV29-1 TGCAGCGTGGCTGGCGGGGGGACGACAGATACGCAGTATTTT CSVAGGGTTDTQYF
TRBD1 TRBJ2-7 . 15 TRBV18 TGTGCCAGCTCACGACCGGGACAGGGAACCTACGAGCAGTACTTC CASSRPGQGTYEQYF
. TRBJ2-5 . 14 TRBV7-6 TGTGCCAGCAGCTTAGCGGGACAACAAGAGACCCAGTACTTC CASSLAGQQETQYF
. TRBJ1-2 . 12 TRBV28 TGTGCCAGCACCGACACCATCTATGGCTACACCTTC CASTDTIYGYTF
TRBD1 TRBJ2-7 . 15 TRBV5-1 TGCGCCAGCAGCTTCGGGACAGGGGGATCCTACGAGCAGTACTTC CASSFGTGGSYEQYF
TRBD1 TRBJ2-1 . 14 TRBV19 TGTGCCAGTAGTATACAGGGGGCAGAGGATGGGCAGTTCTTC CASSIQGAEDGQFF
. TRBJ2-3 . 15 TRBV7-9 TGTGCCAGCAGCACCACAGAGGGGGTGGGAGATACGCAGTATTTT CASSTTEGVGDTQYF
. TRBJ2-7 once 15 TRBV28 TGTGCCAGCACCGCCCGAGCTGTGGGGGGACACGAGCAGTACTTC CASTARAVGGHEQYF
. TRBJ2-1 few 15 TRBV11-2 TGTGCCAGCAGCTCTCAGAGAGGCTCCTACAATGAGCAGTTCTTC CASSSQRGSYNEQFF
TRBD2 TRBJ2-1 . 18 TRBV7-8 TGTGCCAGCAGCTTACGCGTGCTAGCGGGGAGCTCCTACAATGAGCAGTTCTTC CASSLRVLAGSSYNEQFF
TRBD1 TRBJ1-1 . 14 TRBV6-5 TGTGCCAGCAGTACAGGACAGGGACAACCTGAAGCTTTCTTT CASSTGQGQPEAFF
. TRBJ1-2 . 14 TRBV7-2 TGTGCCAGCAGCTTACACGCCGAGGGATATGGCTACACCTTC CASSLHAEGYGYTF
. TRBJ1-5 . 14 TRBV29-1 TGCAGCGCCAAAATGGGGGCTGGCAATCAGCCCCAGCATTTT CSAKMGAGNQPQHF
TRBD1 TRBJ1-6 . 15 TRBV4-2 TGTGCCAGCAGCCCCCATGCCGAGGGGGCGGCACCCCTCCACTTT CASSPHAEGAAPLHF
. TRBJ1-5 few 14 TRBV6-1 TGTGCCAGCAGTCCTCGTGAGGGCGGTCAGCCCCAGCATTTT CASSPREGGQPQHF
TRBD1 TRBJ1-2 . 13 TRBV28 TGTGCCGTACGAGTTGGGACAGGGACTGGCTACACCTTC CAVRVGTGTGYTF
. TRBJ1-2 . 11 TRBV19 TGTGCCAGTAGCCGGGAGGGGGGCTACACCTTC CASSREGGYTF
. TRBJ1-2 . 14 TRBV27 TGTGCCAGCAGTTTATCTGCAGGGATATATGGCTACACCTTC CASSLSAGIYGYTF
TRBD1 TRBJ1-2 . 15 TRBV4-1 TGCGCCAGCAGCCAATTAGTGACAGGGGGTAATGGCTACACCTTC CASSQLVTGGNGYTF
. TRBJ1-5 few 13 TRBV28 TGTGCCAGCAGTTTAGGACTTTATCAGCCCCAGCATTTT CASSLGLYQPQHF
. TRBJ1-1 . 17 TRBV5-1 TGCGCCAGCAGCTTGGGAATGCCTCGCGGCCTGAACACTGAAGCTTTCTTT CASSLGMPRGLNTEAFF
TRBD2 TRBJ2-7 . 15 TRBV10-3 TGTGCCATCAGTGAGTCTACTAGCGTAACCTACGAGCAGTACTTC CAISESTSVTYEQYF
. TRBJ2-3 . 13 TRBV6-5 TGTGCCAGCAGTTACTCAATTGCGGATACGCAGTATTTT CASSYSIADTQYF
. TRBJ2-4 . 15 TRBV28 TGTGCCAGCTCACCCCGGGGGACAGCCAAAAACATTCAGTACTTC CASSPRGTAKNIQYF
. TRBJ2-3 . 18 TRBV19 TGTGCCAGTAGTATATCCACTTTTAGCGGAGGGAACACAGATACGCAGTATTTT CASSISTFSGGNTDTQYF
TRBD1 TRBJ1-1 . 13 TRBV7-3 TGTGCCAGCAGTCGACAGGGTGAGACTGAAGCTTTCTTT CASSRQGETEAFF
TRBD2 TRBJ2-1 . 16 TRBV19 TGTGCCAGTAGTCCGCGGACTAGCGGGAGGGCGAGTGAGCAGTTCTTC CASSPRTSGRASEQFF
TRBD1 TRBJ1-5 . 15 TRBV6-6 TGTGCCAGCAGGGACAGGGGCGGGAGCAATCAGCCCCAGCATTTT CASRDRGGSNQPQHF
TRBD2 TRBJ2-2 once 17 TRBV5-8 TGTGCCAGCAGCCCCCGGACTAGCGGGGGGGCTAACGGGGAGCTGTTTTTT CASSPRTSGGANGELFF
. TRBJ2-7 . 14 TRBV5-4 TGTGCCAGCAGCTCCAGGGTCTTACCCCACGAGCAGTACTTC CASSSRVLPHEQYF
TRBD1 TRBJ2-7 . 16 TRBV6-5 TGTGCCAGCAGTTACACCGGGACAGGGAGCTCCTACGAGCAGTACTTC CASSYTGTGSSYEQYF
. TRBJ1-1 . 15 TRBV28 TGTGCCAGCAGTCACAACCAGGGAGGTAACACTGAAGCTTTCTTT CASSHNQGGNTEAFF
. TRBJ2-6 . 16 TRBV5-4 TGTGCCAGCAGTGGGCCAGCCTACTCTGGGGCCAACGTCCTGACTTTC CASSGPAYSGANVLTF
TRBD2 TRBJ2-5 . 14 TRBV5-6 TGTGCCAGCAGCTTGCAAGCTAGCGGGGAGACCCAGTACTTC CASSLQASGETQYF
TRBD1 TRBJ2-6 . 15 TRBV19 TGTGCCAGTAGTCCTGGGACAGGGCGTGGGACTGACCTGACTTTC CASSPGTGRGTDLTF
TRBD2 TRBJ2-7 . 18 TRBV7-6 TGTGCCAGCAGCCCGCGCAACCCTAGCGGGGGTTCCAACTACGAGCAGTACTTC CASSPRNPSGGSNYEQYF
TRBD2 TRBJ2-4 once 16 TRBV7-9 TGTGCCAGCAGCTTAGAGGTAGCGGGGTCCAAAAACATTCAGTACTTC CASSLEVAGSKNIQYF
TRBD2 TRBJ2-7 . 15 TRBV7-8 TGTGCCAGCAGCTTCAGTCTAGCGGGGGGGCACGAGCAGTACTTC CASSFSLAGGHEQYF
. TRBJ1-5 few 16 TRBV19 TGTGCCAGTAGTATCAGGACTACGTATAGCAATCAGCCCCAGCATTTT CASSIRTTYSNQPQHF